These T cell receptor beta chains were read from a single sample in a study of blood T cells in healthy people across ages. TCRdb reprocessed the 5' RACE reads with MiXCR, giving one entry per CDR3 protein. The sample yields roughly 1.6 million distinct CDR3 sequences, approximately 32% seen once. What was sequenced was blood. The source of these receptors is a woman aged 25 to 39 in good health. The CDR3 runs from the conserved cysteine through the conserved F or W. D genes are given only for firm matches. The size entry is marked missing in some rows and otherwise reads once, few, many or a size class.

TRBV7-8,.,TRBJ2-3,.,TGTGCCAGCAGCTTAGCAGGACAGCTAACGTGGGGAAGAGATACGCAGTATTTT,CASSLAGQLTWGRDTQYF
TRBV5-1,.,TRBJ2-7,TRBD1,TGCGCCAGCAGCTTGGAACAGACAGGGTATGGCGAGCAGTACTTC,CASSLEQTGYGEQYF
TRBV5-6,few,TRBJ2-3,.,TGTGCCAGCAACTTTGGGCGGACAGATACGCAGTATTTT,CASNFGRTDTQYF
TRBV28,.,TRBJ2-7,.,TGTGCCAGCACCACGACAGGATTCTCCTACGAGCAGTACTTC,CASTTTGFSYEQYF
TRBV12-3/TRBV12-4,few,TRBJ2-5,.,TGTGCCAGCACCCACTTGGGGGGTACTGTGTACTTC,CASTHLGGTVYF
TRBV27,.,TRBJ2-3,TRBD2,TGTGCCAGCAGTCCCCCTGAGGCGAGCGGGAGGGCTGATACGCAGTATTTT,CASSPPEASGRADTQYF
TRBV20-1,few,TRBJ2-7,.,TGCAGTACTAGAGATCAGGTGCAACTGTCCTACGAGCAGTACTTC,CSTRDQVQLSYEQYF
TRBV2,few,TRBJ2-1,TRBD2,TGTGCCAGCAAGAGCGGGGAATACAATGAGCAGTTCTTC,CASKSGEYNEQFF
TRBV28,.,TRBJ2-7,TRBD2,TGTGCCAGCAGAGGAGGAGCGGGAGGCTCCTACGAGCAGTACTTC,CASRGGAGGSYEQYF
TRBV20-1,.,TRBJ2-7,.,TGCAGTGCTAGAGGTGGGGTAGGGCCTCAATGGTGGGAGCAGTACTTC,CSARGGVGPQWWEQYF
TRBV12-3/TRBV12-4,.,TRBJ2-3,TRBD2,TGTGCCAGCAGTCCCCTCGGGACTAGAGGGGGGGCGGATACGCAGTATTTT,CASSPLGTRGGADTQYF
TRBV24-1,.,TRBJ2-7,TRBD2,TGTGCCACCAGTCCTAGCGGGAGCTCCTACGAGCAGTACTTC,CATSPSGSSYEQYF
TRBV6-1,.,TRBJ1-4,.,TGTGCCAGCAGTGTTGGGAATCATGAAAAACTGTTTTTT,CASSVGNHEKLFF
TRBV28,few,TRBJ2-1,.,TGTGCCAGCAGCTCTGACAGGAATGAGCAGTTCTTC,CASSSDRNEQFF
TRBV20-1,.,TRBJ1-4,TRBD1,TGCAGTGCAGCCCAGGGGGCAGGAGGGGAAAAACTGTTTTTT,CSAAQGAGGEKLFF
TRBV13,.,TRBJ1-1,.,TGTGCCAGCAGCGGCCAGACAGCGAACACTGAAGCTTTCTTT,CASSGQTANTEAFF
TRBV12-3/TRBV12-4,.,TRBJ1-2,TRBD1,TGTGCCAGCAGTTCCAGATGTCGGGACAGGGGTCCCCTCTCCTATGGCTACACCTTC,CASSSRCRDRGPLSYGYTF
TRBV20-1,.,TRBJ1-2,.,TGCAGTGCCCGATACGAGGGTCGGTATGGCTACACCTTC,CSARYEGRYGYTF
TRBV9,.,TRBJ2-1,.,TGTGCCAGCAGCGTGTCAGCAGGGGGGCTCAATGAGCAGTTCTTC,CASSVSAGGLNEQFF
TRBV20-1,few,TRBJ2-1,TRBD2,TGCAGTGCTAGAGTACCGGGACTAGCGGAGAACAATGAGCAGTTCTTC,CSARVPGLAENNEQFF
TRBV2,few,TRBJ2-5,.,TGTGCCAGCACCTCAGGGGAGGAGACCCAGTACTTC,CASTSGEETQYF
TRBV4-1,many,TRBJ2-5,.,TGCGCCAGCAGCCAACATAGGGGGAGAAACGCGGAGACCCAGTACTTC,CASSQHRGRNAETQYF
TRBV5-1,.,TRBJ2-3,TRBD2,TGCGCCAGCAGCTCCTTTAGCGGGGAGTTTGCAGATACGCAGTATTTT,CASSSFSGEFADTQYF
TRBV3-1,.,TRBJ1-4,.,TGTGCCAGCAGCCACCCATGGGATGAAAAACTGTTTTTT,CASSHPWDEKLFF
TRBV25-1,.,TRBJ2-1,.,TGTGCCAGCAGTGGGGCCCCCCCGCTGGGCGGTAACAATGAGCAGTTCTTC,CASSGAPPLGGNNEQFF
TRBV21-1,.,TRBJ1-5,.,TGTGCCAGCGTCCCCGACAGGCCAGGAGATTATAGCAATCAGCCCCAGCATTTT,CASVPDRPGDYSNQPQHF
TRBV29-1,.,TRBJ2-7,TRBD1,TGCAGCGTCGAAGGGACAGATTCTACCTACGAGCAGTACTTC,CSVEGTDSTYEQYF
TRBV12-3/TRBV12-4,few,TRBJ1-5,.,TGTGCCAGCAGGGCTGAAGGGTTGTCGCCCCAGCATTTT,CASRAEGLSPQHF
TRBV7-2,.,TRBJ2-7,TRBD2,TGTGCCAGCAGCCCGAGACTAGCGGGAGGAGTCTACGAGCAGTACTTC,CASSPRLAGGVYEQYF